The rows below give T cell receptor beta chains drawn from one sample of a study of T-cell reconstitution after alpha-beta-depleted transplantation in children. TCRdb analysed the PCR reads with MiXCR anew, one entry per CDR3 protein. Counted here are fewer than 550,000 distinct CDR3 sequences, under 12% occurring once; the ten biggest clones make up around 2%. The sequences come from PBMCs, collected before TCRalphabeta/CD19-depleted stem cell transplant. The receptors stem from a child aged 2-9 years with inherited bone marrow failure, due to receive a stem cell transplant. CDR3s include the opening cysteine and the closing phenylalanine or tryptophan. The D gene is left open where the match is weak. For some rows the clone size is stated as once, few or many, or as a class when expanded; others skip it.

D | J | length | size | V | CDR3 | DNA
TRBD2 | TRBJ2-7 | 15 | few | TRBV4-3 | CASSQVASGSYEQYF | TGCGCCAGCAGCCAAGTGGCTAGCGGTTCCTACGAGCAGTACTTC
TRBD1 | TRBJ2-3 | 15 | many | TRBV20-1 | CSAFPRDRGSDTQYF | TGCAGTGCTTTCCCGCGGGACAGGGGTTCAGATACGCAGTATTTT
- | TRBJ2-6 | 19 | few | TRBV5-1 | CASSLGPYRAPSGANVLTF | TGCGCCAGCAGCTTGGGTCCCTACAGGGCACCCTCTGGGGCCAACGTCCTGACTTTC
TRBD2 | TRBJ2-1 | 17 | few | TRBV20-1 | CSACPLGGNSGRNEQFF | TGCAGTGCTTGCCCCCTAGGGGGCAATAGCGGGAGGAATGAGCAGTTCTTC
TRBD1 | TRBJ2-7 | 16 | - | TRBV4-3 | CASSQSTGTGTHEQYF | TGCGCCAGCAGCCAAAGTACCGGGACAGGGACACACGAGCAGTACTTC
TRBD2 | TRBJ2-2 | 15 | - | TRBV6-1 | CASNPGGVGTGELFF | TGTGCCAGCAATCCGGGGGGGGTGGGCACCGGGGAGCTGTTTTTT
- | TRBJ2-7 | 14 | few | TRBV28 | CASSLWVAGYEQYF | TGTGCCAGCAGTTTATGGGTGGCCGGATACGAGCAGTACTTC
- | TRBJ2-7 | 14 | many | TRBV27 | CASSLFPGGYEQYF | TGTGCCAGCAGTTTATTTCCGGGCGGGTACGAGCAGTACTTC
- | TRBJ1-1 | 14 | many | TRBV30 | CAWSRLGPNTEAFF | TGTGCCTGGAGTCGTTTGGGACCTAACACTGAAGCTTTCTTT
- | TRBJ2-4 | 17 | many | TRBV11-2 | CASSLWLGLAAKNIQYF | TGTGCCAGCAGCTTATGGCTCGGGCTAGCGGCCAAAAACATTCAGTACTTC
- | TRBJ1-2 | 14 | few | TRBV5-1 | CASSLEQDEVGYTF | TGCGCCAGCAGCTTGGAGCAGGATGAGGTTGGCTACACCTTC
- | TRBJ1-6 | 15 | many | TRBV9 | CASSVEALDNSPLHF | TGTGCCAGCAGCGTAGAGGCCCTCGATAATTCACCCCTCCACTTT
TRBD2 | TRBJ2-7 | 16 | - | TRBV7-9 | CASSPPLAVGGYEQYF | TGTGCCAGCAGCCCCCCCCTAGCGGTCGGGGGCTACGAGCAGTACTTC
- | TRBJ2-5 | 13 | many | TRBV30 | CAWSVVRPGTQYF | TGTGCCTGGAGTGTAGTAAGACCTGGGACCCAGTACTTC
- | TRBJ2-2 | 15 | - | TRBV7-8 | CASSPGTPNTWELFF | TGTGCCAGCAGCCCCGGGACACCTAACACCTGGGAGCTGTTTTTT
TRBD1 | TRBJ1-2 | 13 | few | TRBV7-2 | CASSFDRVHGYTF | TGTGCCAGCAGCTTCGACAGGGTGCATGGCTACACCTTC
- | TRBJ2-1 | 13 | many | TRBV5-1 | CASSLVTYNEQFF | TGCGCCAGCAGCTTGGTAACTTACAATGAGCAGTTCTTC
TRBD2 | TRBJ2-1 | 12 | many | TRBV11-2 | CASSPGAGVQFF | TGTGCCAGCAGCCCCGGGGCGGGGGTGCAGTTCTTC
TRBD1 | TRBJ1-2 | 15 | many | TRBV28 | CASSLGGTGSYGYTF | TGTGCCAGCAGTTTGGGGGGGACAGGGTCCTATGGCTACACCTTC
- | TRBJ2-1 | 23 | - | TRBV6-1 | CASSDYGDTSPPTRAGRYNEQFF | TGTGCCAGCAGTGATTATGGGGACACCTCGCCCCCTACACGCGCGGGACGCTACAATGAGCAGTTCTTC
- | TRBJ2-5 | 15 | - | TRBV12-3/TRBV12-4 | CASSPTGSGGETQYF | TGTGCCAGCAGTCCAACAGGGTCCGGGGGTGAGACCCAGTACTTC
- | TRBJ2-7 | 14 | few | TRBV5-1 | CASRVRDGSYEQYF | TGCGCCAGCAGGGTCCGGGACGGTTCCTACGAGCAGTACTTC
- | TRBJ2-5 | 12 | many | TRBV5-1 | CASSLEGETQYF | TGTGCCAGCAGTCTCGAAGGGGAGACCCAGTACTTC
- | TRBJ2-3 | 17 | many | TRBV20-1 | CSARELTKLFRVDTQYF | TGCAGTGCTAGAGAGTTAACTAAGCTCTTTCGAGTAGATACGCAGTATTTT
- | TRBJ1-2 | 13 | many | TRBV27 | CASSSTGFYGYTF | TGTGCCAGCAGTTCAACCGGATTCTATGGCTACACCTTC
- | TRBJ1-1 | 13 | many | TRBV20-1 | CSAKKGGYTEAFF | TGCAGTGCTAAAAAGGGGGGCTACACTGAAGCTTTCTTT
TRBD2 | TRBJ2-7 | 16 | few | TRBV10-3 | CAISELLAGQFYEQYF | TGTGCCATCAGTGAGTTATTAGCGGGACAATTCTACGAGCAGTACTTC
TRBD1 | TRBJ2-5 | 18 | many | TRBV4-2 | CASSQVTRAGGLQETQYF | TGTGCCAGCAGCCAAGTGACTCGGGCAGGGGGCCTCCAAGAGACCCAGTACTTC
- | TRBJ2-5 | 16 | many | TRBV7-8 | CASSTSPPGHQETQYF | TGTGCCAGCAGCACTAGTCCCCCCGGGCACCAAGAGACCCAGTACTTC
- | TRBJ2-7 | 14 | many | TRBV29-1 | CSVGPTHSAYEQYF | TGCAGCGTCGGGCCCACCCATTCAGCCTACGAGCAGTACTTC
- | TRBJ1-4 | 11 | many | TRBV12-3/TRBV12-4 | CASSLGGKLFF | TGTGCCAGCAGTTTGGGGGGCAAACTGTTTTTT
TRBD2 | TRBJ2-5 | 13 | many | TRBV10-3 | CATGASGQETQYF | TGTGCCACCGGGGCTAGCGGCCAAGAGACCCAGTACTTC
- | TRBJ2-7 | 11 | few | TRBV6-1 | CASRKGYEQYF | TGTGCCAGCAGGAAGGGCTACGAGCAGTACTTC
- | TRBJ1-4 | 13 | many | TRBV29-1 | CSVGHPTNEKLFF | TGCAGCGTTGGGCACCCAACTAATGAAAAACTGTTTTTT
- | TRBJ2-2 | 15 | many | TRBV5-1 | CASSLEGVSTGELFF | TGCGCCAGCAGCTTGGAAGGGGTGAGCACCGGGGAGCTGTTTTTT
- | TRBJ2-7 | 18 | - | TRBV18 | CASSPSPMTDRTLYEQYF | TGTGCCAGCTCACCCTCACCGATGACAGACCGAACCCTCTACGAGCAGTACTTC
- | TRBJ2-2 | 13 | many | TRBV12-3/TRBV12-4 | CASSLYGTGELFF | TGTGCCAGCAGCCTGTACGGGACCGGGGAGCTGTTTTTT
TRBD2 | TRBJ2-2 | 15 | many | TRBV20-1 | CSARVSSGRTGELFF | TGCAGTGCTAGGGTATCCAGCGGGAGGACCGGGGAGCTGTTTTTT
- | TRBJ2-7 | 10 | - | TRBV21-1 | CASSKCEQYF | TGTGCCAGCAGCAAATGCGAGCAGTACTTC
- | TRBJ2-7 | 13 | many | TRBV29-1 | CSVGLAGDGGKYF | TGCAGCGTTGGGTTGGCGGGAGACGGGGGCAAGTACTTC
TRBD2 | TRBJ2-7 | 15 | many | TRBV28 | CASSLYRGRTYEQYF | TGTGCCAGCAGTTTATATCGCGGGAGAACCTACGAGCAGTACTTC
- | TRBJ2-3 | 15 | - | TRBV5-1 | CASSLRLITTDTQYF | TGCGCCAGCAGCTTGAGGCTTATAACCACAGATACGCAGTATTTT
TRBD2 | TRBJ2-7 | 15 | many | TRBV30 | CAWSEGLASTYEQYF | TGTGCCTGGAGTGAGGGACTAGCGAGTACCTACGAGCAGTACTTC
TRBD1 | TRBJ2-1 | 16 | many | TRBV7-6 | CASSLPTGGPYNEQFF | TGTGCCAGCAGCTTACCCACAGGGGGTCCATACAATGAGCAGTTCTTC
- | TRBJ2-7 | 15 | few | TRBV5-5 | CASSFGGGGNYEQYF | TGTGCCAGCAGCTTCGGCGGCGGAGGGAACTACGAGCAGTACTTC
TRBD2 | TRBJ2-2 | 18 | many | TRBV20-1 | CSASLLAGGPPNTGELFF | TGCAGTGCTAGTTTGCTAGCGGGAGGCCCCCCGAACACCGGGGAGCTGTTTTTT
- | TRBJ2-7 | 14 | - | TRBV6-1 | CASSRTGREYEQYF | TGTGCCAGCAGTAGGACAGGGAGGGAATACGAGCAGTACTTC
- | TRBJ2-5 | 15 | many | TRBV12-3/TRBV12-4 | CASSLGRHVQETQYF | TGTGCCAGCAGTTTGGGCAGACATGTTCAAGAGACCCAGTACTTC
- | TRBJ2-7 | 13 | many | TRBV5-1 | CASSATGAYEQYF | TGCGCCAGCAGCGCGACAGGAGCCTACGAGCAGTACTTC
TRBD2 | TRBJ2-1 | 17 | many | TRBV4-3 | CASSHQLLAGPYNEQFF | TGCGCCAGCAGCCATCAACTCCTAGCGGGACCCTACAATGAGCAGTTCTTC
- | TRBJ2-2 | 14 | many | TRBV5-1 | CASSGGFGTGELFF | TGCGCCAGCAGCGGGGGCTTTGGGACCGGGGAGCTGTTTTTT
- | TRBJ1-1 | 16 | many | TRBV5-4 | CASSWAGLEKNTEAFF | TGTGCCAGCAGCTGGGCAGGGTTGGAAAAAAACACTGAAGCTTTCTTT